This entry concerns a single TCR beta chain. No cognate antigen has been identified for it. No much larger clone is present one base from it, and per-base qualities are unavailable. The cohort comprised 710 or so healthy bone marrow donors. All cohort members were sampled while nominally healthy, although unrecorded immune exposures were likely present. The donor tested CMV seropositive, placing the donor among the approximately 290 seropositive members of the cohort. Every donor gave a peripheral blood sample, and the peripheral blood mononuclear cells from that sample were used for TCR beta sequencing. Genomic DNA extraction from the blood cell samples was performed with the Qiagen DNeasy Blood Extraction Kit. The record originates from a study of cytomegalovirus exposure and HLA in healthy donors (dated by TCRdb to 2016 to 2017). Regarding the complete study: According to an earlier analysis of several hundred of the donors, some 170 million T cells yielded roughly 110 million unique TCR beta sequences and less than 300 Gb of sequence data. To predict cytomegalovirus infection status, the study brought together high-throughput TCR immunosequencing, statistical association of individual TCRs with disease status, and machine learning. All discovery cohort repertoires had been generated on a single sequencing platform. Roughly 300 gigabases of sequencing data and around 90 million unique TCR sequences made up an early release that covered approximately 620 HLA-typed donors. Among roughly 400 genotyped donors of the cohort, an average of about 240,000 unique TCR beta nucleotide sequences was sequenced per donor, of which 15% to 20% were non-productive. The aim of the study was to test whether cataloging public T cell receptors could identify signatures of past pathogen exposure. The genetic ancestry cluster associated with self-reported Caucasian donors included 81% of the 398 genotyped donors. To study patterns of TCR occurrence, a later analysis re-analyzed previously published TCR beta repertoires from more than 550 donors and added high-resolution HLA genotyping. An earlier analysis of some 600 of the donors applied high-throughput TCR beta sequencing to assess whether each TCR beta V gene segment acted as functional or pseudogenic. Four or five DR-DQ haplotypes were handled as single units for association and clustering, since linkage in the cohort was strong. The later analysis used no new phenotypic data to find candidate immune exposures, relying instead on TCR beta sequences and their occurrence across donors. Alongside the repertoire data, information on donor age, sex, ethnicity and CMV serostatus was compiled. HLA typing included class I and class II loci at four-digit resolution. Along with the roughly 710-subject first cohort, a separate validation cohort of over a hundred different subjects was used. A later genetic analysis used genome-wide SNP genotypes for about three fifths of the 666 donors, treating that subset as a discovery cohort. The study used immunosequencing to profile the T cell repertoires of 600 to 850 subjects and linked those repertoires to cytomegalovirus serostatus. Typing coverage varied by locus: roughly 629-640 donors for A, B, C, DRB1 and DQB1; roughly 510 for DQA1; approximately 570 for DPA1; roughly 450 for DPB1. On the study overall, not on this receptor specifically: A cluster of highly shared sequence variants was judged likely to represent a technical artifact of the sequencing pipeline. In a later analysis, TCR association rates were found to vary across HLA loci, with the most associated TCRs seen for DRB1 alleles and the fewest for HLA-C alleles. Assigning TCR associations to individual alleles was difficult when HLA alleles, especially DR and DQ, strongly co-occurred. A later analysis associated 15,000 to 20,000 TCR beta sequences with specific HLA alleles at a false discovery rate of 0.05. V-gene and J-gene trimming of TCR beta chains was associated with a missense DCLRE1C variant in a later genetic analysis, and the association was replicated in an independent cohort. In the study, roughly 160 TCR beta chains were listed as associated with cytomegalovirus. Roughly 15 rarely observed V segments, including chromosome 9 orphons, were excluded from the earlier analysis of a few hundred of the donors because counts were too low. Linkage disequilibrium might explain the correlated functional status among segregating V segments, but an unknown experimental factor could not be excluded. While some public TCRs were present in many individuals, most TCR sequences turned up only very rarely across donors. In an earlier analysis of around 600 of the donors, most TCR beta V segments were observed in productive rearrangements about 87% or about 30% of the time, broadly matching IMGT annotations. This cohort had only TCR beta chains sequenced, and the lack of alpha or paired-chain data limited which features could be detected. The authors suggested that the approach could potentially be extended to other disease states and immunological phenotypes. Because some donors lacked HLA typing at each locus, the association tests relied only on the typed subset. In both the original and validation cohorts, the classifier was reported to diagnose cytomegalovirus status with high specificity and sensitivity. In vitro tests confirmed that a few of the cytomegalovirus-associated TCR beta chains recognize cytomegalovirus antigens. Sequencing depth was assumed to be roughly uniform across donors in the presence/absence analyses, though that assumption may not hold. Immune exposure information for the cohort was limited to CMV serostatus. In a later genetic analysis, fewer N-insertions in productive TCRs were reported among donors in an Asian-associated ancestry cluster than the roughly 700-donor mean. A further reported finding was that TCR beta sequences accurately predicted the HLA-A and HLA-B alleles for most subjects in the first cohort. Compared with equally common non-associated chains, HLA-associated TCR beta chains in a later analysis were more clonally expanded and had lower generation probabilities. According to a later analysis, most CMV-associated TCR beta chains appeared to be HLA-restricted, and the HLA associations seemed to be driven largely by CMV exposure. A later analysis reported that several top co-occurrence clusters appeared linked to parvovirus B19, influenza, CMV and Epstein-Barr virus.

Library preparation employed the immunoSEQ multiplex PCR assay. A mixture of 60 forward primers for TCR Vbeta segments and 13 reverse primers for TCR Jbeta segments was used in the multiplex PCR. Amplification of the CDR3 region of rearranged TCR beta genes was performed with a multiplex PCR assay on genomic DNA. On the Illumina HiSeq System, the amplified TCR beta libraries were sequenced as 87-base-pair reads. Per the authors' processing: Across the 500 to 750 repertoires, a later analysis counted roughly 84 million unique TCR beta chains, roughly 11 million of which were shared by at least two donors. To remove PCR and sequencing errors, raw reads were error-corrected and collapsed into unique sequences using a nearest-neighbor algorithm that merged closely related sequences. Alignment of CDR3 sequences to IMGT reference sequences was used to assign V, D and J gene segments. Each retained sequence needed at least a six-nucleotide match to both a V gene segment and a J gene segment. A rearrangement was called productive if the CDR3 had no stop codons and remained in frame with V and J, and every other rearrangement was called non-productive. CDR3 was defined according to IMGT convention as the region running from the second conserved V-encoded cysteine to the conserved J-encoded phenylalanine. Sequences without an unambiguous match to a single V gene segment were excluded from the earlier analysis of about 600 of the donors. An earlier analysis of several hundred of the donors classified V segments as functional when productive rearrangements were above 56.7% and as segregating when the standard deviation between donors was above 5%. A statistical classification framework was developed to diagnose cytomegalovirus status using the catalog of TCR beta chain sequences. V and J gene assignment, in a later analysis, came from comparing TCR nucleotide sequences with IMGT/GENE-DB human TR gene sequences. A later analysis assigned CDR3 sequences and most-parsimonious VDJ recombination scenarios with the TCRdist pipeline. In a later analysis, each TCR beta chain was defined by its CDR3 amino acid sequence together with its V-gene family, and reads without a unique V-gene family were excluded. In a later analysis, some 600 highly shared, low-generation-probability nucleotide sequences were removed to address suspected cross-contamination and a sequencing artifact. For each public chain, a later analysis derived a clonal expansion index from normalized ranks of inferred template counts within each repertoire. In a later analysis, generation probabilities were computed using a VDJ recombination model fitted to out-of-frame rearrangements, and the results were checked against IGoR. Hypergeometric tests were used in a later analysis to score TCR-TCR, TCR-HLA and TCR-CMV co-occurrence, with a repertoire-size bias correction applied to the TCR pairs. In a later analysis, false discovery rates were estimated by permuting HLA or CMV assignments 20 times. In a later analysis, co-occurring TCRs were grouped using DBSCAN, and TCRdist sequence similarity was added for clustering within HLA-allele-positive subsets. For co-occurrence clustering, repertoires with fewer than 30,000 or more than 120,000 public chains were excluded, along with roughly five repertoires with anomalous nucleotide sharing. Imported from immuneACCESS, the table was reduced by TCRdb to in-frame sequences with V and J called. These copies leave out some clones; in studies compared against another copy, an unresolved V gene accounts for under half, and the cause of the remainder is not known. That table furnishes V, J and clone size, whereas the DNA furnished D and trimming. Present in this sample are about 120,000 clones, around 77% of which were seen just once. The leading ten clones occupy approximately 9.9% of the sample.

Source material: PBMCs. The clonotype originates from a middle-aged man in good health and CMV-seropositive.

The base sequence is TGTGCCAGCGGGGGACAGGGGGATTCACCCCTCCACTTT. Its product reads: CASGGQGDSPLHF. The receptor chain draws on TRBV6-4 and TRBJ1-6, and 11 junctional nucleotides match TRBD1. Unmatched junction bases come to 2, with V trimmed by 8 bases and J by 8 bases. From the germline V gene, CDR1 is MRHNA and CDR2 is SNTAGT. The CDR3 contains 13 residues, cysteine and phenylalanine counted. Only the CDR3 region is kept as DNA, spanning 39 bases read in frame from base 1.